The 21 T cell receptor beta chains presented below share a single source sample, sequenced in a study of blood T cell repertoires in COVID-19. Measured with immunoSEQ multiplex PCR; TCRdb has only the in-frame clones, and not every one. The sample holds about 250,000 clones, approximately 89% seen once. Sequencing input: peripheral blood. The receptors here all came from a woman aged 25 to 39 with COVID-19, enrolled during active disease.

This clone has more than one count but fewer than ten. In nucleotides, the CDR3 is TGTGCCAGCAGCCCCCCCCGCGGGGGGCACTCCTACAATGAGCAGTTCTTC. Translated: CASSPPRGGHSYNEQFF. The chain couples TRBV9 to TRBJ2-1; TRBD2 aligns across 8 bases. J gave up 0 bases and V 4 bases, and 9 bases lay outside the gene matches. The CDR3 has 17 residues. Germline CDR1 is SGDLS and CDR2 is YYNGEE.

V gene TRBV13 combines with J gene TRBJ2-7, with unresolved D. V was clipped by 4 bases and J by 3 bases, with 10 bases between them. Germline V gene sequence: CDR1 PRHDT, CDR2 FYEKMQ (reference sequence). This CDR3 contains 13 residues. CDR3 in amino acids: CASSSQERYEQYF. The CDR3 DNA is TGTGCCAGCAGCTCCCAAGAGCGCTACGAGCAGTACTTC.

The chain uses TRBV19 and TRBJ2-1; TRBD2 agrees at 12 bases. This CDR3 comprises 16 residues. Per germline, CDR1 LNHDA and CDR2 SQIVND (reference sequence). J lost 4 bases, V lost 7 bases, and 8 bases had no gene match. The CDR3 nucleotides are TGTGCCAGTACCCCCCCCGGACTAGCGGGATACAATGAGCAGTTCTTC. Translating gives CASTPPGLAGYNEQFF. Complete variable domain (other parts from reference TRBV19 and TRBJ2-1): DGGITQSPKYLFRKEGQNVTLSCEQNLNHDAMYWYRQDPGQGLRLIYYSQIVNDFQKGDIAEGYSVSREKKESFPLTVTSAQKNPTAFYLCASTPPGLAGYNEQFFGPGTRLTVL.

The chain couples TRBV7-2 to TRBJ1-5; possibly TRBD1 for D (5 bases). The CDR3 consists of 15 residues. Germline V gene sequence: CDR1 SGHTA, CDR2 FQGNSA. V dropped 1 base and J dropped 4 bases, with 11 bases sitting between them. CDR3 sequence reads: CASSLGWGDNQPQHF. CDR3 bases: TGTGCCAGCAGCTTAGGCTGGGGGGATAATCAGCCCCAGCATTTT. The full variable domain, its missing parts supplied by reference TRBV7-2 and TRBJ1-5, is GAGVSQSPSNKVTEKGKDVELRCDPISGHTALYWYRQSLGQGLEFLIYFQGNSAPDKSGLPSDRFSAERTGGSVSTLTIQRTQQEDSAVYLCASSLGWGDNQPQHFGDGTRLSIL.

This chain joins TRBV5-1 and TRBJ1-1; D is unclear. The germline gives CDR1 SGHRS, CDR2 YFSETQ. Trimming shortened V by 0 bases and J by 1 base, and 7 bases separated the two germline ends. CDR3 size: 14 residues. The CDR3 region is CASSLVAGNTEAFF. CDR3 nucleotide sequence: TGCGCCAGCAGCTTGGTCGCGGGGAACACTGAAGCTTTCTTT.

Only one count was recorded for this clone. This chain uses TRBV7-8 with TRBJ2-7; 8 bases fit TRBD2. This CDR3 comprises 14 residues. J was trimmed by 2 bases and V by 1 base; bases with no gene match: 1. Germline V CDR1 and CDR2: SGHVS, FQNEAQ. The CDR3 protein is CASSLGGGTYEQYF. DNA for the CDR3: TGTGCCAGCAGCTTAGGCGGGGGGACCTACGAGCAGTACTTC.

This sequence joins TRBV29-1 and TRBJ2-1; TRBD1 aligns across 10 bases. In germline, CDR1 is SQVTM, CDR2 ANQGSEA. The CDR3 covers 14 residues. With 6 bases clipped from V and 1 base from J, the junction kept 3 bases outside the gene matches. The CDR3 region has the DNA TGCAGCGTATCGGACAGGGGGTCCTACAATGAGCAGTTCTTC. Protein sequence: CSVSDRGSYNEQFF.

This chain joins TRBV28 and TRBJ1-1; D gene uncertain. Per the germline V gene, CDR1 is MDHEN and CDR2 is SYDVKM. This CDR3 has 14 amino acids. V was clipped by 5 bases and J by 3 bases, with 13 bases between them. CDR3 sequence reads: CASSPQKEYTEAFF. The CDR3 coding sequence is TGTGCCAGCAGTCCCCAGAAGGAGTACACTGAAGCTTTCTTT.

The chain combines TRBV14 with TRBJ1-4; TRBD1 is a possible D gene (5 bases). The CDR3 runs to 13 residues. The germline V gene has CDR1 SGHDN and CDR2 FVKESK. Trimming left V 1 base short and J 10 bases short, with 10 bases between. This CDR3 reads CASSQASGGKLFF. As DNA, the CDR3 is TGTGCCAGCAGCCAAGCTTCGGGGGGAAAACTGTTTTTT.

This CDR3 reads CASSPEGTGNTEAFF. DNA for the CDR3: TGTGCCAGCAGCCCTGAAGGGACAGGGAACACTGAAGCTTTCTTT. The chain is built from TRBV5-6 and TRBJ1-1; 8 nucleotides align to TRBD1. The junction had 6 bases not matched to a gene; V was cut back by 4 bases and J by 1 base. Looked up from germline, CDR1 is SGHDT and CDR2 is YYEEEE. The CDR3 is 15 amino acids.

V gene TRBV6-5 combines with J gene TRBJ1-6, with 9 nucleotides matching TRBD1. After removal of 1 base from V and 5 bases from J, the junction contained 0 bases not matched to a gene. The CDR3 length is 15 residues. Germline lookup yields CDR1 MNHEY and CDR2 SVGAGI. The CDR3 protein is CASSYWTGDNSPLHF. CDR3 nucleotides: TGTGCCAGCAGTTACTGGACAGGGGATAATTCACCCCTCCACTTT.

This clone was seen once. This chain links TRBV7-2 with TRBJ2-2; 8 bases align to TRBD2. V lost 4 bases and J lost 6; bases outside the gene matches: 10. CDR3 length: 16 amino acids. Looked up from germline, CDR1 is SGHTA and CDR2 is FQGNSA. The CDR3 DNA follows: TGTGCCAGCAGCTGGACCTCAGCGGGGGAGGCCGGGGAGCTGTTTTTT. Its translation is CASSWTSAGEAGELFF.

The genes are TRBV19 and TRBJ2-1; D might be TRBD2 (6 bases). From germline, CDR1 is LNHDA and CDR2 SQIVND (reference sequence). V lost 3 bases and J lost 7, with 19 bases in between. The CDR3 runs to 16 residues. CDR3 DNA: TGTGCCAGTAGTATGTGGGAGGCAACTTCTAGGAATGAGCAGTTCTTC. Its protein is CASSMWEATSRNEQFF.

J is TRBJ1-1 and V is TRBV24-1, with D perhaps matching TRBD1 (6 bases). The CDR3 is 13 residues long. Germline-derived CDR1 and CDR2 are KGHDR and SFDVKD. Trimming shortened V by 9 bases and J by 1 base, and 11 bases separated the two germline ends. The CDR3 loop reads CATQRDTNTEAFF. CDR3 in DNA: TGTGCCACCCAGAGGGACACGAACACTGAAGCTTTCTTT.

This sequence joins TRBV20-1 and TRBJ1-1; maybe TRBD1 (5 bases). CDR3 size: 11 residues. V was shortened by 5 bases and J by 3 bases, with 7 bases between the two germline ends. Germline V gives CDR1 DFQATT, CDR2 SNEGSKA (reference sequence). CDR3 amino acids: CSADRYTEAFF. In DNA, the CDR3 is TGCAGTGCTGACAGATACACTGAAGCTTTCTTT.

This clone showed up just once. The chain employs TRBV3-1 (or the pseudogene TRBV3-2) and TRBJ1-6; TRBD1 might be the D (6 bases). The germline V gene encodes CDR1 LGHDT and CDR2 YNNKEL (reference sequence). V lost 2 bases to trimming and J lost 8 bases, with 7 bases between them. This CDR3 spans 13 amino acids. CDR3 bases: TGTGCCAGCAGCCAATCAGGGGATTCACCCCTCCACTTT. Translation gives CASSQSGDSPLHF.

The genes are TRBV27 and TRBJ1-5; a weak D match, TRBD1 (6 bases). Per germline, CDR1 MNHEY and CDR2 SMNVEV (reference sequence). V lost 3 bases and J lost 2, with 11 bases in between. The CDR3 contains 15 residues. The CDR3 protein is CASSFGRGGNQPQHF. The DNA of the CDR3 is TGTGCCAGCAGTTTCGGCAGGGGAGGCAATCAGCCCCAGCATTTT.

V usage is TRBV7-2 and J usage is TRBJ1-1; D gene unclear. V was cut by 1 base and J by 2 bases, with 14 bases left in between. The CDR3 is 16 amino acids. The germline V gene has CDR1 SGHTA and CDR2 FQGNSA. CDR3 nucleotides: TGTGCCAGCAGCTTAGGACGGGGTCCCCAAAACACTGAAGCTTTCTTT. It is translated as CASSLGRGPQNTEAFF.

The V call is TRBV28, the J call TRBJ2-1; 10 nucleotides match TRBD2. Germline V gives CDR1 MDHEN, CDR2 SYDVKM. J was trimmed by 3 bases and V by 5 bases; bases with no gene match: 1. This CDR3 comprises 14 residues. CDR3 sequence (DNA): TGTGCCAGCAGTGGACTAGCGGACTACAATGAGCAGTTCTTC. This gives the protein CASSGLADYNEQFF.

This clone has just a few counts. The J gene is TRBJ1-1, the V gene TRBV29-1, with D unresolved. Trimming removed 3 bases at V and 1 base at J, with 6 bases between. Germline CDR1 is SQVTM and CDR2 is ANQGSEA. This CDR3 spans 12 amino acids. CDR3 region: CSVDGRNTEAFF. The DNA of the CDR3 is TGCAGCGTTGATGGCAGGAACACTGAAGCTTTCTTT. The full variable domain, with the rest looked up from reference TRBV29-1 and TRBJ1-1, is SAVISQKPSRDICQRGTSLTIQCQVDSQVTMMFWYRQQPGQSLTLIATANQGSEATYESGFVIDKFPISRPNLTFSTLTVSNMSPEDSSIYLCSVDGRNTEAFFGQGTRLTVV.

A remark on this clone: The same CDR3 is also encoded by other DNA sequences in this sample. CDR3 protein: CASSSNGQGSDGYTF. In DNA, the CDR3 is TGCGCCAGCAGCTCAAACGGACAGGGGTCGGATGGCTACACCTTC. The rearrangement joins TRBV4-3 to TRBJ1-2; 9 nucleotides line up with TRBD1. The CDR3 length is 15 residues. Germline V gene data show CDR1 as LGHNA and CDR2 as YSLEER. V trimming: 5 bases; J trimming: 6 bases; junction bases outside the gene matches: 10.